The 9 T cell receptor beta chains reported below all come from one sample, sequenced in a study of OX40 agonist ivuxolimab in advanced cancers. Sequencing used immunoSEQ multiplex PCR; TCRdb keeps in-frame clones, though not all of them. The table shows almost 70,000 clones, with 80% occurring only once. The source material was CD4+ or CD8+ T cells sorted from blood, sampled in a trial of the OX40 agonist ivuxolimab. These receptor sequences come from an adult with an advanced solid tumor such as melanoma, head and neck, liver or kidney cancer.

This chain links TRBV2 with TRBJ2-7; possibly TRBD1 for D (5 bases). Germline V gene sequence: CDR1 SNHLY, CDR2 FYNNEI. Trimming removed 6 bases from V and 0 bases from J, with 18 bases in between. The CDR3 consists of 16 residues. The CDR3 sequence is CASRGKDTVSSYEQYF. In DNA form, the CDR3 reads TGTGCCAGCAGGGGAAAGGACACCGTTAGCTCCTACGAGCAGTACTTC.

Note on this clone: Other DNA sequences in the sample encode the same CDR3. V and J are TRBV19 and TRBJ2-3; no firm D call. The V gene's germline CDR1 is LNHDA and CDR2 SQIVND (reference sequence). The ends were cut back, 4 bases at V and 1 base at J, with 6 bases in the middle. There are 13 residues in the CDR3. CDR3 protein: CASSRQGTDTQYF. The CDR3 nucleotides are TGTGCCAGTAGTAGGCAGGGCACAGATACGCAGTATTTT.

In nucleotides, the CDR3 is TGCGCCAGCTCAAAGTCCCTGGACGGAGACACAGATACGCAGTATTTT. Its translation: CASSKSLDGDTDTQYF. The V call is TRBV10-1, the J call TRBJ2-3; D unclear. V was cut by 8 bases and J by 2 bases, with 20 bases left in between. The CDR3 length is 16 residues. Germline lookup yields CDR1 WNHNN and CDR2 SYGVQD (reference sequence).

This clone was seen more than once but under ten times. This chain connects TRBV6-5 to TRBJ1-1; unclear D gene. V lost 6 bases, J lost 0 bases, and 8 bases lay in between. The CDR3 covers 13 residues. The germline gives CDR1 MNHEY, CDR2 SVGAGI. In DNA, the CDR3 is TGTGCCAGCAGCAACCCTCTGAACACTGAAGCTTTCTTT. Translated, it gives CASSNPLNTEAFF.

The chain carries TRBV4-1 and TRBJ2-1; 12 nucleotides match TRBD2. The V gene end was trimmed by 2 bases and the J gene end by 9 bases; junction bases not matched to a gene: 5. The CDR3 is made up of 15 amino acids. Per the germline V gene, CDR1 is MGHRA and CDR2 is YSYEKL. The CDR3 bases are TGCGCCAGCAGCCAAAGCGGGACTAGCGGGCCTGAGCAGTTCTTC. As protein: CASSQSGTSGPEQFF.

V and J are TRBV5-1 and TRBJ2-7, with 9 bases identical to TRBD1. Germline CDR1 SGHRS, CDR2 YFSETQ. The CDR3 contains 14 residues. J gave up 3 bases and V 7 bases, and 8 bases lay outside the gene matches. The CDR3 sequence: CASSQGQGIYEQYF. The DNA of the CDR3 is TGCGCCAGCTCCCAGGGACAGGGAATCTACGAGCAGTACTTC.

This chain joins TRBV15 and TRBJ2-2, with D perhaps TRBD1 (5 bases). The germline V gene encodes CDR1 LNHNV and CDR2 YYDKDF (reference sequence). Trimming took off 7 bases at V and 6 bases at J, with 12 bases between the two ends. The CDR3 has 13 amino acids. The CDR3 loop reads CATKRRGPGELFF. The DNA for the CDR3 is TGTGCCACCAAGCGTAGGGGCCCCGGGGAGCTGTTTTTT.

V is TRBV27 and J is TRBJ2-7; 10 positions agree with TRBD2. From germline, CDR1 is MNHEY and CDR2 SMNVEV (reference sequence). Trimming took 5 bases from V and 2 from J; bases not matched to a gene: 6. CDR3 size: 15 residues. The chain's CDR3 is CASSIRTSGAYEQYF. In nucleotides, the CDR3 is TGTGCCAGCAGTATCCGGACTAGCGGAGCCTACGAGCAGTACTTC.

The J gene is TRBJ2-1, the V gene TRBV12-5; D not resolved. Germline lookup yields CDR1 LGHNT and CDR2 FRNRAP. The CDR3 sequence is 13 residues long. V was trimmed by 3 bases and J by 3 bases, leaving 6 bases between them. Here the CDR3 reads CASGFGFYNEQFF. The CDR3, as DNA: TGTGCTAGTGGTTTTGGCTTCTACAATGAGCAGTTCTTC.